One sample yielded the 2 T cell receptor beta chains listed below, sequenced in a study of blood T cells in healthy people across ages. With a J-beta primer mix and a sample-barcoded 5' primer, a second PCR ran about 7 to 12 cycles. TCRdb independently ran MiXCR on the 5' RACE reads; one entry per CDR3 protein. The sample includes about 1,400,000 distinct CDR3 sequences, roughly 40% of them seen just once. The sequenced material came from blood. Receptor source: a woman aged 18-29 years in good health.

This clonotype was picked up a small number of times. The rearrangement links TRBV27 to TRBJ2-5; TRBD2 aligns across 8 bases. V shed 7 bases and J 5 bases; nucleotides not matched to a gene: 18. The germline CDR1 and CDR2 sequences are MNHEY and SMNVEV (reference sequence). The CDR3 runs to 17 residues. CDR3 sequence: CASNQNRIAGFRETQYF. In nucleotides, the CDR3 is TGTGCCAGCAACCAGAACAGGATAGCGGGATTCAGGGAGACCCAGTACTTC.

J is TRBJ2-5 and V is TRBV20-1, with D uncertain. The end of the DNA aligns better with TRBJ2-7, so the J call may be wrong. CDR1 and CDR2 from the germline V gene are DFQATT and SNEGSKA (reference sequence). The CDR3 covers 10 residues. CDR3 residues: CSALAYEQYF. The CDR3, as DNA: TGCAGTGCTTTAGCCTACGAGCAGTACTTC.